These 7 T cell receptor beta chains were all obtained from the same sample, sequenced in a study of cytomegalovirus exposure and HLA in healthy donors. The primer mix had 60 Vbeta and 13 Jbeta primers. The protocol was immunoSEQ multiplex PCR, while the TCRdb copy is restricted to in-frame clones and leaves out a portion. The repertoire holds roughly 100,000 clones, with approximately 80% as singletons. The sequencing sample was made of PBMCs. Receptor source: a woman aged 60-75 years in good health and CMV-seronegative.

The genes are TRBV5-4 and TRBJ1-6, with TRBD1 matching over 8 bases. The V segment lost 0 bases and the J segment 10 bases; nucleotides outside the gene matches: 6. The germline CDR1 and CDR2 sequences are SGHNT and YYREEE (reference sequence). CDR3 length: 15 amino acids. DNA of the CDR3: TGTGCCAGCAGCTTGGACCAGGGGGCGAGGTCACCCCTCCACTTT. Translated: CASSLDQGARSPLHF.

This clone was recorded once. This chain connects TRBV5-1 to TRBJ2-7, with 14 bases matching TRBD2. The J segment lost 6 bases and the V segment lost 4 bases, leaving 12 bases of the junction unmatched. Germline V gives CDR1 SGHRS, CDR2 YFSETQ. The CDR3 runs 17 residues. The CDR3 bases are TGCGCCAGCAGCGCAGGACTAGCGGGGGGACCGACCGGCGAGCAGTACTTC. Protein product: CASSAGLAGGPTGEQYF.

This chain links TRBV28 with TRBJ1-5; D is undetermined. This CDR3 spans 12 amino acids. Germline V gene sequence: CDR1 MDHEN, CDR2 SYDVKM. With 6 bases removed from V and 2 bases from J, the gap between germline ends came to 5 bases. The CDR3 sequence: CASRRGNQPQHF. CDR3 DNA sequence: TGTGCCAGCAGACGGGGCAATCAGCCCCAGCATTTT. The variable domain in full, completed from reference TRBV28 and TRBJ1-5, reads DVKVTQSSRYLVKRTGEKVFLECVQDMDHENMFWYRQDPGLGLRLIYFSYDVKMKEKGDIPEGYSVSREKKERFSLILESASTNQTSMYLCASRRGNQPQHFGDGTRLSIL.

This clone has a handful of counts. J is TRBJ2-1 and V is TRBV5-1; TRBD2 matches at 12 bases. Trimming removed 1 base from V and 2 bases from J; junction bases left unmatched: 1. From germline, CDR1 is SGHRS and CDR2 YFSETQ. The CDR3 is 16 amino acids. CDR3: CASSLTSGGPYNEQFF. The CDR3 DNA is TGCGCCAGCAGCTTGACTAGCGGGGGGCCCTACAATGAGCAGTTCTTC.

The V call is TRBV6-5, the J call TRBJ2-1; D may be TRBD2 (5 bases). Trimming removed 7 bases at V and 13 bases at J, with 23 bases between. The CDR3 length is 14 residues. CDR1 and CDR2 (germline): MNHEY, SVGAGI. The CDR3 DNA is TGTGCCAGCACCTACACTGAGGGCGCCGTAATTCAGTTCTTC. Protein: CASTYTEGAVIQFF.

This clone appeared once. The chain combines TRBV6-5 with TRBJ1-3, with D unclear. CDR1 is MNHEY and CDR2 is SVGAGI in the germline V gene. V lost 7 bases to trimming and J lost 4 bases, with 11 bases between them. The CDR3 is made up of 13 amino acids. The CDR3, as DNA: TGTGCCAGCACACTCGGAGCGGGAAACACCATATATTTT. It codes for CASTLGAGNTIYF.

This clone was counted between two and nine times. CDR3 in amino acids: CASYGGNTDTQYF. DNA for the CDR3: TGTGCCAGCTATGGCGGAAACACAGATACGCAGTATTTT. This sequence joins TRBV27 and TRBJ2-3; unclear D gene. V lost 8 bases and J lost 2, with 11 bases in between. The CDR3 covers 13 residues. From germline, CDR1 is MNHEY and CDR2 SMNVEV (reference sequence).